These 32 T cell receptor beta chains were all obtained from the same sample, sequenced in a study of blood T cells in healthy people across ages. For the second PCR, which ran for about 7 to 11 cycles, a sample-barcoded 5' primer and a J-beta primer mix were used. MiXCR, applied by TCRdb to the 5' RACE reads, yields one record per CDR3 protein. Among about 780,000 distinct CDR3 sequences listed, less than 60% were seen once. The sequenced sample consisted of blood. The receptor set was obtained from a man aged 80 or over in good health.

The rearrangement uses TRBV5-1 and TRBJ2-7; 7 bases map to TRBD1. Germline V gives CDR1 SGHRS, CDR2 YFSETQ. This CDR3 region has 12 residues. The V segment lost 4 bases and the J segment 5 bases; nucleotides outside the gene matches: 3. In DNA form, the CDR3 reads TGCGCCAGCAGCCGGGACAGCGACGAGCAGTACTTC. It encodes CASSRDSDEQYF. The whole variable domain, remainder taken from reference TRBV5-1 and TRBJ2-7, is KAGVTQTPRYLIKTRGQQVTLSCSPISGHRSVSWYQQTPGQGLQFLFEYFSETQRNKGNFPGRFSGRQFSNSRSEMNVSTLELGDSALYLCASSRDSDEQYFGPGTRLTVT.

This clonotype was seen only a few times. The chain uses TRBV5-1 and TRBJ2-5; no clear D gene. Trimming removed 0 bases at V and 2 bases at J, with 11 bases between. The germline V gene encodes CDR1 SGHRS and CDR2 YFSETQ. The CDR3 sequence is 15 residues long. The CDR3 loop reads CASSLEVAPQETQYF. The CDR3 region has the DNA TGCGCCAGCAGCTTGGAGGTGGCCCCACAAGAGACCCAGTACTTC.

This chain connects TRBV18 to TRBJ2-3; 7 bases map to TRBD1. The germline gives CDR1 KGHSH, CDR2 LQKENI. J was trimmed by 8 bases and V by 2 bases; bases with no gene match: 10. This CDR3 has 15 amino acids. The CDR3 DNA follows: TGTGCCAGCTCACCAATAGGGACAGAAACGAGTACGCAGTATTTT. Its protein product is CASSPIGTETSTQYF.

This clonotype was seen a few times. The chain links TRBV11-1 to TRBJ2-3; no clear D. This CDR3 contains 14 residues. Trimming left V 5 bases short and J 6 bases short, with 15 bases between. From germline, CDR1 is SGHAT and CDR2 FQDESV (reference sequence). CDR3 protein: CASSPPYTRDTQYF. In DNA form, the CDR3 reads TGTGCCAGCAGCCCCCCCTATACCAGGGATACGCAGTATTTT. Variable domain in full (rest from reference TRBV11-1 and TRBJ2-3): EAEVAQSPRYKITEKSQAVAFWCDPISGHATLYWYRQILGQGPELLVQFQDESVVDDSQLPKDRFSAERLKGVDSTLKIQPAELGDSAMYLCASSPPYTRDTQYFGPGTRLTVL.

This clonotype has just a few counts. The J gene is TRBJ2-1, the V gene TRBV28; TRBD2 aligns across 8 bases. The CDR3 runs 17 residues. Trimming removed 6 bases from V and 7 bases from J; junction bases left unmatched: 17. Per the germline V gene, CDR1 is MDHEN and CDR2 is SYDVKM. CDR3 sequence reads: CASRRERSGSWGNEQFF. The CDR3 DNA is TGTGCCAGCAGGAGGGAGAGGAGCGGGAGTTGGGGGAATGAGCAGTTCTTC.

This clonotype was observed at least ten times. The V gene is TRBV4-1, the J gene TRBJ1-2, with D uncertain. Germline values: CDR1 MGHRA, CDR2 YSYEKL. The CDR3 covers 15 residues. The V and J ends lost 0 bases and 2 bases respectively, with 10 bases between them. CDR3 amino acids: CASSQDRSQNYGYTF. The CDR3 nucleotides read TGCGCCAGCAGCCAAGATCGAAGCCAGAACTATGGCTACACCTTC.

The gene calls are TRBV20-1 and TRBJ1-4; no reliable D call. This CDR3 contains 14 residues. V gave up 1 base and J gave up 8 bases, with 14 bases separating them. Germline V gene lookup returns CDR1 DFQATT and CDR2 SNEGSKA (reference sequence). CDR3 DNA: TGCAGTGCTAGAGCACTGGAAGAGCCCGAAAAACTGTTTTTT. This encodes CSARALEEPEKLFF.

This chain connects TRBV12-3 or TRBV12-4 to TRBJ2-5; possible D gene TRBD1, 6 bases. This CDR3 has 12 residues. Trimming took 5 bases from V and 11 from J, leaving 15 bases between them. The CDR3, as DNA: TGTGCCAGCAGTCCATCGCACAGGGAGCAGTACTTC. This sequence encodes CASSPSHREQYF.

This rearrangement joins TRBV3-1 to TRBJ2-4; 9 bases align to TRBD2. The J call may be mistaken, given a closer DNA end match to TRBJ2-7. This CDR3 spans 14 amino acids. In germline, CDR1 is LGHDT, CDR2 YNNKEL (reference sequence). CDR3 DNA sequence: TGTGCCAGCAGCCGGCGGGAGGGAAGAGGCGAGCAGTACTTC. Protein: CASSRREGRGEQYF.

The CDR3 protein is CASSSFPPGTGDEKLFF. The CDR3 nucleotides are TGTGCCAGCAGTTCTTTCCCCCCCGGGACAGGGGACGAAAAACTGTTTTTT. This chain joins TRBV12-3 or TRBV12-4 and TRBJ1-4, with 10 bases identical to TRBD1. The V and J ends lost 4 bases and 8 bases, in that order; junction bases with no gene match: 13. CDR3 length equals 17 residues.

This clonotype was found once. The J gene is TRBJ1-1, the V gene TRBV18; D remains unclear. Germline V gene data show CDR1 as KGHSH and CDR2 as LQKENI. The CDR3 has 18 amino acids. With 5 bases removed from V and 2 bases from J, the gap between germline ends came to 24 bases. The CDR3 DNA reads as TGTGCCAGCTCATCCTCCCGCCGGGCGGCAACCGCCAACACTGAAGCTTTCTTT. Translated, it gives CASSSSRRAATANTEAFF.

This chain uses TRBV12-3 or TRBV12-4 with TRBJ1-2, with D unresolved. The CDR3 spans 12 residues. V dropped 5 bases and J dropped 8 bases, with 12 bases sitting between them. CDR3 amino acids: CASSQRRNGYTF. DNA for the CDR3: TGTGCCAGCAGTCAACGACGGAACGGCTACACCTTC.

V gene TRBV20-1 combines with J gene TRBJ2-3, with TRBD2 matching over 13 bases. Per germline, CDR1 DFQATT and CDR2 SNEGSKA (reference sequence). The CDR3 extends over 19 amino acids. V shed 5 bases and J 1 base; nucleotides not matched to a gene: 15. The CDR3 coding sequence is TGCAGTGCTTACCCCGGACTAGCGGGAGTTAATGGAGGCACAGATACGCAGTATTTT. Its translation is CSAYPGLAGVNGGTDTQYF.

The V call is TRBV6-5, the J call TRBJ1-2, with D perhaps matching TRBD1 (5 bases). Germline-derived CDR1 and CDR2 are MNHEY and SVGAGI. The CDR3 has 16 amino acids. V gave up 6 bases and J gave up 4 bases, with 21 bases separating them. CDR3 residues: CASRPTRPRAFYGYTF. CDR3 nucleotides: TGTGCCAGCAGACCCACCAGGCCCAGGGCGTTCTATGGCTACACCTTC.

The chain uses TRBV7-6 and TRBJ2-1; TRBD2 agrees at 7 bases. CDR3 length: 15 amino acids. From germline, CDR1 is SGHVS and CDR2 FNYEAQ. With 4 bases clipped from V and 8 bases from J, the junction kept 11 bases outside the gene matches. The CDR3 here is CASSSATGTTDEQFF. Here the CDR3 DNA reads TGTGCCAGCAGCTCGGCAACCGGGACTACGGATGAGCAGTTCTTC.

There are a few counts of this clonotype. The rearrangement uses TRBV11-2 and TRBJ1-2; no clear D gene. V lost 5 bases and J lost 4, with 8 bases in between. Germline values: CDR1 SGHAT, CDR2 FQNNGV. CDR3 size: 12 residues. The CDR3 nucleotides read TGTGCCAGCAGCCCCCAAGGCTATGGCTACACCTTC. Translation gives CASSPQGYGYTF.

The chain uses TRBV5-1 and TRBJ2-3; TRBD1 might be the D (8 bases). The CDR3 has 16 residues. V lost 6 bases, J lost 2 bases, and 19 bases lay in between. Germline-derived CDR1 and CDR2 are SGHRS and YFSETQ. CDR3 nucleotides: TGCGCCAGCACCCCCGGCGGGGGACAGGTCACAGATACGCAGTATTTT. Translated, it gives CASTPGGGQVTDTQYF. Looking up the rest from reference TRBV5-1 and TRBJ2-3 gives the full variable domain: KAGVTQTPRYLIKTRGQQVTLSCSPISGHRSVSWYQQTPGQGLQFLFEYFSETQRNKGNFPGRFSGRQFSNSRSEMNVSTLELGDSALYLCASTPGGGQVTDTQYFGPGTRLTVL.

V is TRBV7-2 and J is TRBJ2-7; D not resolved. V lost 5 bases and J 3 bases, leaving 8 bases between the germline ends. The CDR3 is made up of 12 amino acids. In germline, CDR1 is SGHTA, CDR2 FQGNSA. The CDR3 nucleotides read TGTGCCAGCAGCCCGCATATCTACGAGCAGTACTTC. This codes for CASSPHIYEQYF. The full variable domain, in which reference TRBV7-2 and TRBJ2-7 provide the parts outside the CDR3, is GAGVSQSPSNKVTEKGKDVELRCDPISGHTALYWYRQSLGQGLEFLIYFQGNSAPDKSGLPSDRFSAERTGGSVSTLTIQRTQQEDSAVYLCASSPHIYEQYFGPGTRLTVT.

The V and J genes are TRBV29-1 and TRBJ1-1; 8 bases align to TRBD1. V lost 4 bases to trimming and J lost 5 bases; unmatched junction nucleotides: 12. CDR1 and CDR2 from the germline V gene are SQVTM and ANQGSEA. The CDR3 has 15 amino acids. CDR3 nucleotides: TGCAGCGTTGTAGTGACAGGGGCAACGAAGACTGAAGCTTTCTTT. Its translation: CSVVVTGATKTEAFF.

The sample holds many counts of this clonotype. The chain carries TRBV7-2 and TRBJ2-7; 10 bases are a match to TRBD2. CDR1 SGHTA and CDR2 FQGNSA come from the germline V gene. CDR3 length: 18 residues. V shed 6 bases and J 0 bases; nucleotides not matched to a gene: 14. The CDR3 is CASSQAPSGSSLSYEQYF. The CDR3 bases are TGTGCCAGCAGTCAAGCTCCTAGCGGGAGTAGTCTCTCCTACGAGCAGTACTTC.

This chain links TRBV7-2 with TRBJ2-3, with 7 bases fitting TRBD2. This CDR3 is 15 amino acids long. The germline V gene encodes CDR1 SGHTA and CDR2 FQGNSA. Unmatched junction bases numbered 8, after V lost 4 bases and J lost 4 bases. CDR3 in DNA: TGTGCCAGCAGCTCCTGGGAGGGAGCCCCAGATACGCAGTATTTT. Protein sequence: CASSSWEGAPDTQYF.

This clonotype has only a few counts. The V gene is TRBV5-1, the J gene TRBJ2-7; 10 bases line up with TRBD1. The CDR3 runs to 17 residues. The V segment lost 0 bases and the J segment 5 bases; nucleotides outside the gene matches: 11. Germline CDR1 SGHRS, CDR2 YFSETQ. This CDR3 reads CASSLVRRGTGANEQYF. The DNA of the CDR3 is TGCGCCAGCAGCTTGGTTAGGAGGGGGACAGGGGCGAACGAGCAGTACTTC.

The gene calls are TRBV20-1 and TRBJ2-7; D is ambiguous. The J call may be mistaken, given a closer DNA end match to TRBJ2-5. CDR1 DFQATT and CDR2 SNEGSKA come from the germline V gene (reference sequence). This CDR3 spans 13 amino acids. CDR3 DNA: TGCAGTGCCGATTTCAGCACGACGGAGACCCAGTACTTC. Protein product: CSADFSTTETQYF.

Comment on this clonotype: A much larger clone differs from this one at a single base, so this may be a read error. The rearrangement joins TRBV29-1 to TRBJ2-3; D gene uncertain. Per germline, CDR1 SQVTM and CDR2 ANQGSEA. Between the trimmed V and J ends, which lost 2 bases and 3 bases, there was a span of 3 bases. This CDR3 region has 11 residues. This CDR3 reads CSVEQTDTQYF. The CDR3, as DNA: TGCAGCGTTGAACAGACAGATACGCAGTATTTT.

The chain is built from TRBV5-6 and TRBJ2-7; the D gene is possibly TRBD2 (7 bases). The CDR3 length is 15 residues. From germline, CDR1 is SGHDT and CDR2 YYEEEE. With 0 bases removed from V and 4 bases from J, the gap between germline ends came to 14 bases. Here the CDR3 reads CASSLAGGAGYEQYF. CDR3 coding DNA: TGTGCCAGCAGCTTGGCTGGGGGGGCTGGTTACGAGCAGTACTTC.

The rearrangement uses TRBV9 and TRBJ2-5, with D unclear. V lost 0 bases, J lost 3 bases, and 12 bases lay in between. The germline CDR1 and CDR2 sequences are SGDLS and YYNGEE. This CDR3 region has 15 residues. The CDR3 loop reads CASSVAGPAKETQYF. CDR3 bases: TGTGCCAGCAGCGTAGCTGGACCAGCGAAAGAGACCCAGTACTTC.

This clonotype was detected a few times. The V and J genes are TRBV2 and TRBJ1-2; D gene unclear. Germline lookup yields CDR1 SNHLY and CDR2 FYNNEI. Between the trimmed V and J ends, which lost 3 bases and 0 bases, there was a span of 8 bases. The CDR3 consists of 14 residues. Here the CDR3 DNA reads TGTGCCAGCAGTGATACGATACCTAACTATGGCTACACCTTC. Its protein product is CASSDTIPNYGYTF.

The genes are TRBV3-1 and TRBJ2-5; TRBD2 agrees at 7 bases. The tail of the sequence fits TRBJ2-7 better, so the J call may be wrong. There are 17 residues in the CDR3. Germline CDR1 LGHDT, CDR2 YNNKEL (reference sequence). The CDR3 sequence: CASSQTGPPSGPYEQYF. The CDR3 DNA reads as TGTGCCAGCAGCCAAACTGGTCCTCCTAGCGGACCTTACGAGCAGTACTTC.

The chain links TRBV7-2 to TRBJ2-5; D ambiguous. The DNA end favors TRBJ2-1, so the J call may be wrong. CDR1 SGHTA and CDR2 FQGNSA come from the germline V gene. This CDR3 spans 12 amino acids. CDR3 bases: TGTGCCAGCAGCCCAGGCGGCCAGACCCAGTTCTTC. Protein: CASSPGGQTQFF.

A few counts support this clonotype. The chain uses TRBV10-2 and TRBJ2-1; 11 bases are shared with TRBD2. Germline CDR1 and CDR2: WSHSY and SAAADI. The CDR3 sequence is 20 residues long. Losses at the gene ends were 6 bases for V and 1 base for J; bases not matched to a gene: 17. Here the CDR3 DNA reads TGCGCCAGCAGACGACTTCTAGCGGGAGGCCCCGAGGGGTCCTACAATGAGCAGTTCTTC. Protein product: CASRRLLAGGPEGSYNEQFF.

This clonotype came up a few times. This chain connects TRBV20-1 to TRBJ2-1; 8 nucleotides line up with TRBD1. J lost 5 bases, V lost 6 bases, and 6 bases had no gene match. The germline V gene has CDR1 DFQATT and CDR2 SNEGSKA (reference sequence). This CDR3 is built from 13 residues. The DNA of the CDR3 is TGCAGTGCCCCGGGACAGGATAACAATGAGCAGTTCTTC. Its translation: CSAPGQDNNEQFF.

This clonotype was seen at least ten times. The CDR3 spells CASSLDGYTF. In nucleotides, the CDR3 is TGTGCCAGCAGCTTGGACGGCTACACCTTC. V gene TRBV7-9 combines with J gene TRBJ1-2; D is unresolved. This CDR3 spans 10 amino acids. Germline loops: CDR1 SEHNR, CDR2 FQNEAQ (reference sequence). Trimming removed 3 bases from V and 8 bases from J, with 4 bases in between. Looking up the rest from reference TRBV7-9 and TRBJ1-2 gives the full variable domain: DTGVSQNPRHKITKRGQNVTFRCDPISEHNRLYWYRQTLGQGPEFLTYFQNEAQLEKSRLLSDRFSAERPKGSFSTLEIQRTEQGDSAMYLCASSLDGYTFGSGTRLTVV.